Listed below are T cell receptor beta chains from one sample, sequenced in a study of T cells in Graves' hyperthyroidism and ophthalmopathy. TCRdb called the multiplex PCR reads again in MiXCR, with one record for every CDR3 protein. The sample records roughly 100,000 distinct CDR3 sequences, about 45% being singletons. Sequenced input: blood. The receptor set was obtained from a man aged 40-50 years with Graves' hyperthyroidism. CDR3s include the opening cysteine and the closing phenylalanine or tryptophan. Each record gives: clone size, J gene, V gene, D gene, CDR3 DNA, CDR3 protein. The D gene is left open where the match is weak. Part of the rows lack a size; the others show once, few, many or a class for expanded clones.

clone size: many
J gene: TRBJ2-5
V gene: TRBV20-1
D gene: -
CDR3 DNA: TGCAGTGCTAGAGATCCCGAGACCCAGTACTTC
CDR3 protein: CSARDPETQYF

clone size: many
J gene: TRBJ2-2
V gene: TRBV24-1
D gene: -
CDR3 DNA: TGTGCCACCAGTGATCCCCTTTCCGGGGAGCTGTTTTTT
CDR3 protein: CATSDPLSGELFF

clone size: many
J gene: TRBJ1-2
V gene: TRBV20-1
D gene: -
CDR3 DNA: TGCAGTGCCCAAAGGGGGACCGGGGCCTATGGCTACACCTTC
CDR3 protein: CSAQRGTGAYGYTF

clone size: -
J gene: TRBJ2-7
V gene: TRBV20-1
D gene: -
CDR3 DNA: TGCAGTGCCAAGAACGGAGGCGGGGATTACGAGCAGTACTTC
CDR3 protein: CSAKNGGGDYEQYF

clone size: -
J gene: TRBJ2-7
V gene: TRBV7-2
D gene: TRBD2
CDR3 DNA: TGTGCCAGCAGCTTAGAAGGGACTAGCGGGGTCGAGCAGTACTTC
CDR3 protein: CASSLEGTSGVEQYF

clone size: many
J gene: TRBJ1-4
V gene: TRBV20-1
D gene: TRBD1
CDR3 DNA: TGCAGTGCTAGAGAAGGAACAGGGGTTAATGAAAAACTGTTTTTT
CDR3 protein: CSAREGTGVNEKLFF

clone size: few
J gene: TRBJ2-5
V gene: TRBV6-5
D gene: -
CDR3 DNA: TGTGCCAGCAGTTACTCTCCGGGGGCGAGGTTGGAGACCCAGTACTTC
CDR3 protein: CASSYSPGARLETQYF

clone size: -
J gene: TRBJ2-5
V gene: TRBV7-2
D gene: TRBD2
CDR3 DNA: TGTGCCAGCAGCTCCCTAGCGGGGGGGCTATGGGAGACCCAGTACTTC
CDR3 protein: CASSSLAGGLWETQYF

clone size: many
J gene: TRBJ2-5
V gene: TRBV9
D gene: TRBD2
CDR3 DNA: TGTGCCAGCAGCGCCTTGGCGGGAGCAGAGACCCAGTACTTC
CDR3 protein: CASSALAGAETQYF

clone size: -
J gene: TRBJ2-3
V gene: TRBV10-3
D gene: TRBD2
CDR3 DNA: TGTGCCGTCAGACCGGGACTAGCGGGGGGAACAGATACGCAGTACTTT
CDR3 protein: CAVRPGLAGGTDTQYF

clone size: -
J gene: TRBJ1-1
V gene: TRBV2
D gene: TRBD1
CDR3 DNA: TGTGCCTGGACCGCTGCAGGGGGCCCGAACACTGAAGCTTTCTTT
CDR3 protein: CAWTAAGGPNTEAFF

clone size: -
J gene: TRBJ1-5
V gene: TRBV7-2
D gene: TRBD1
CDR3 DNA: TGTGCCAGCAGCGGGACAGCGGACGAGCATTTT
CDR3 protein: CASSGTADEHF

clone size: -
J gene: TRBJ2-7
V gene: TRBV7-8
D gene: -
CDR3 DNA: TGTGCCAGCAGCCCGGGCAGGGCCCTGCACGAGCAGTACTTC
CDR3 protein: CASSPGRALHEQYF

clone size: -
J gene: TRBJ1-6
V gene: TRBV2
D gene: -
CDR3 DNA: TGTGCCAGCAAGTGGGGCGGGGGCACGGATAATTCACCCCTCCACTTT
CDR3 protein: CASKWGGGTDNSPLHF

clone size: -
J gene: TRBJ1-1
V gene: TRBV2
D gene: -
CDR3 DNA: TGTGCCAGCTCCCGGGAGGGGATCACTGAAGCTTTCTTT
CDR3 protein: CASSREGITEAFF

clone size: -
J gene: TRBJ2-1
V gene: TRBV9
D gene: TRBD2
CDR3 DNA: TGTGCCAGCAGCGTAGTCGGGAGCGGGAGGGGTAATGAGCAGTTCTTC
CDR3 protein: CASSVVGSGRGNEQFF

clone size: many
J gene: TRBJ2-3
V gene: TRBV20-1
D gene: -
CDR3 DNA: TGCAGTGCTAGAGACAGGAGAGGAACAGATACGCAGTATTTT
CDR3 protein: CSARDRRGTDTQYF

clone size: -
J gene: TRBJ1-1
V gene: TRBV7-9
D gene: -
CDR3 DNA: TGTGCCAGCAGCGAGGTCTCGGGGAACACTGAAGCTTTCTTT
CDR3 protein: CASSEVSGNTEAFF

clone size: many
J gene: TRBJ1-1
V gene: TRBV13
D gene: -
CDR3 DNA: TGTGCCAGCAGCTTTGGTTACACTGAAGCTTTCTTT
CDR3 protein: CASSFGYTEAFF

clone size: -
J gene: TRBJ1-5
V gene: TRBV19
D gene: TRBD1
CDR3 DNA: TGTGCCACCGATCCGGACAGGTGGCAACCGCCCCAGCATTTT
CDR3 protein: CATDPDRWQPPQHF

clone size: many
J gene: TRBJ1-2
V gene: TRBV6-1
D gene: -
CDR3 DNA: TGTGCCAGCAGTGTGACCGGGACCGCTATAGACTATGGCTACACCTTC
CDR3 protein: CASSVTGTAIDYGYTF

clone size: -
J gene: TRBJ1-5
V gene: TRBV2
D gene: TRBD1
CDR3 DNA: TGTGCCAGCAGTGAAGGGACAGGGAGTTTGGGATATCAGCCCCAGCATTTT
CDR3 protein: CASSEGTGSLGYQPQHF

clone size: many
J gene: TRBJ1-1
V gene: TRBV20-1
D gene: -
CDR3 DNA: TGCAGTGCTAGACGTCTGAACACTGAAGCTTTCTTT
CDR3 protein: CSARRLNTEAFF

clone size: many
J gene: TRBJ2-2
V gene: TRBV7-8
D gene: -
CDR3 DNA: TGTGCCAGCAGCCCCCTTAAGGCCCTAATGAACACCGGGGAGCTGTTTTTT
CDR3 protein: CASSPLKALMNTGELFF

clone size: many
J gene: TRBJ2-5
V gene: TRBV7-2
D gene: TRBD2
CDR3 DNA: TGTGCCAGCAGCCGACTAGCGGGGGGGCGGGAGACCCAGTACTTC
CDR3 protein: CASSRLAGGRETQYF

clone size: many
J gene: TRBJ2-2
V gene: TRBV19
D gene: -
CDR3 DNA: TGTGCCAGTAGTATAGTCCGGTGGACCGGGGAGCTGTTTTTT
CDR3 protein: CASSIVRWTGELFF

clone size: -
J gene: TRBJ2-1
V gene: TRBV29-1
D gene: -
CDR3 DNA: TGCACCCAATGGGCGGATTCCTACAATGAGCAGTTCTTC
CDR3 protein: CTQWADSYNEQFF

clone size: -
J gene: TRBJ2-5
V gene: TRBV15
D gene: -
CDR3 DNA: TGTGCCACCAGCAGAGAGACCCAGTACTTC
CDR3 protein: CATSRETQYF

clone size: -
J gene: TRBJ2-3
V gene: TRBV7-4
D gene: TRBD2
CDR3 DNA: TGTGCCAGCAGCTATCCTGGCGGGAGCTCCTACGGGCAGTATTTT
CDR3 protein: CASSYPGGSSYGQYF

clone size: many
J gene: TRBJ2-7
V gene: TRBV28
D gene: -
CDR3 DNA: TGTGCGACCAGTTTCACCAGCTCCTACGAGCAGTACTTC
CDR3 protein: CATSFTSSYEQYF

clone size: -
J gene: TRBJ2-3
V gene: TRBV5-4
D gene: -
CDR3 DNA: TGTGCCAGCAGCTTCAGGGACACAGATACGCAGTATTTT
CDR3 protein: CASSFRDTDTQYF

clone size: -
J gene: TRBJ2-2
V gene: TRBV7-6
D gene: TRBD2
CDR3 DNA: TGTGCCAGCAGCTTAGTAGCGGGGACCGGGGAGCTGTTTTTT
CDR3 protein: CASSLVAGTGELFF

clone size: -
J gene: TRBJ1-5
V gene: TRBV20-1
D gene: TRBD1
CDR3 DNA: TGCAGTGCTAGGGGGACAGGGGGTCAGCCCCAGCATTTT
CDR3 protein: CSARGTGGQPQHF

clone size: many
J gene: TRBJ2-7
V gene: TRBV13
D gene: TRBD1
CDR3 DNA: TGTGCCAGCAGCTCCCGACAGGGTGACAACGAGCAGTACTTC
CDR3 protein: CASSSRQGDNEQYF

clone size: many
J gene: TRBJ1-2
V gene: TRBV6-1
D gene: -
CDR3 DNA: TGTGCCAGCAGTAGGAGGAACTCTAACTATGGCTACACCTTC
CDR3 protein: CASSRRNSNYGYTF

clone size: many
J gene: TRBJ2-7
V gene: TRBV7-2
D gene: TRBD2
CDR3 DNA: TGTGCCAGCAGCTTAACGGGAGGGCCCCACGAGCAGTACTTC
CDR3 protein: CASSLTGGPHEQYF

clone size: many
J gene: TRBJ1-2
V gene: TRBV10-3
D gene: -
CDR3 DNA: TGTGCCATCAGTGAGGACCACCTGGGGCCTTATGGCTACACCTTC
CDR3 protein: CAISEDHLGPYGYTF

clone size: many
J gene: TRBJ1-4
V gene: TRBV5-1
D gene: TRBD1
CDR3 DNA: TGCGCCAGCAGCTACGGACAGGGAGGCCTAAAAGATGAAAAACTGTTTTTT
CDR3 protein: CASSYGQGGLKDEKLFF

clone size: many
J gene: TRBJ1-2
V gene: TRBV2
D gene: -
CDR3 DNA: TGTGCCAGCAGTGATAGAGGGTATGGCTACACCTTC
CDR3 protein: CASSDRGYGYTF

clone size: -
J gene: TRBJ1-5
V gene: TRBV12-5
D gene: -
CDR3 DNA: TGTGCTAGTGGTTTGAGGGGTGTAGGAGAGGATCAGCCCCAGCATTTT
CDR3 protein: CASGLRGVGEDQPQHF

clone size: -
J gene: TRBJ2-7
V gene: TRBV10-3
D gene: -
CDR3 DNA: TGTGCCATCAGTGCCAGCTCCGGTCCTTCCTACGAGCAGTACTTC
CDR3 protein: CAISASSGPSYEQYF

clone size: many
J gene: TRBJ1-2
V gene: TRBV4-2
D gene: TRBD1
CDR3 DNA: TGTGCCAGCAGCAAACTCTCTGGACAGGGATATGGAGGCTACACCTTC
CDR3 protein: CASSKLSGQGYGGYTF

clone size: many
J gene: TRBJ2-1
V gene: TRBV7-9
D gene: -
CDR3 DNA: TGTGCCAGCAGCTTACAGTCCCCCAATGAGCAGTTCTTC
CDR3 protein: CASSLQSPNEQFF

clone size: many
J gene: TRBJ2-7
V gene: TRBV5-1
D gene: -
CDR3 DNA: TGCGCCAGCAGCCCCGGCCACAGGGACTCCTACGAGCAGTACTTC
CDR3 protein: CASSPGHRDSYEQYF

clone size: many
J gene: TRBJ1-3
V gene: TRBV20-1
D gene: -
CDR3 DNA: TGCAGTGCTAGAGATCGGGCCAACTCTGGAAACACCATATATTTT
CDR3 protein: CSARDRANSGNTIYF

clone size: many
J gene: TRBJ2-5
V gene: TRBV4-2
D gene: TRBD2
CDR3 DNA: TGTGCCAGCAGCCGGACTAGCGGAGATTATCAAGAGACCCAGTACTTC
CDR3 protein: CASSRTSGDYQETQYF

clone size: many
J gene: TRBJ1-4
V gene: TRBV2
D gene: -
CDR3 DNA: TGTGCCAGCAGGAGGGGGGTCGCAACTAATGAAAAACTGTTTTTT
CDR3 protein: CASRRGVATNEKLFF

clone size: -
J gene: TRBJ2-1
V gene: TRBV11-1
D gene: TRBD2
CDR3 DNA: TGTGCCAGCAGCTTAGCGGGGACTAGCTCCTACAATGAGCAGTTCTTC
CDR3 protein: CASSLAGTSSYNEQFF

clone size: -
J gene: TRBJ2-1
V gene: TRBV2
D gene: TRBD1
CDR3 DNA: TGTGCCAGCTCCAGAGGACAGGGAGGTTACAATGAGCAGTTCTTC
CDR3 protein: CASSRGQGGYNEQFF

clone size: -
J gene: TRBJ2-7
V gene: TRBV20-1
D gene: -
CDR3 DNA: TGCAGTGCTAGAGACGAGACAGTGGACACCGGGGAGCAGTACTTC
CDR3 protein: CSARDETVDTGEQYF

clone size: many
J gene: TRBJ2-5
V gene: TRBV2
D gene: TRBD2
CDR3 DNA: TGTGCCAGCAGTGTTGGGCTAGCGGGCCTAGGGACCCAGTACTTC
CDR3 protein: CASSVGLAGLGTQYF

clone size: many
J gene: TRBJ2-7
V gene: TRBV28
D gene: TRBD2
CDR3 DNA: TGTGCCAGCAGTTTCTTCGGCGGGAGTCGTACCTACGAGCAGTACTTC
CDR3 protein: CASSFFGGSRTYEQYF

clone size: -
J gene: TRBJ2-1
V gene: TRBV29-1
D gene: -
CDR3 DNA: TGCAGCGTAGGCTACAATGAGCAGTTCTTC
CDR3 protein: CSVGYNEQFF